This entry describes one TCR beta chain. Its antigen remains unidentified. TCRdb fed the 5' RACE reads into MiXCR, producing one record per CDR3 protein. The sample contains 300,000 or so distinct CDR3 sequences, roughly 4.3% of which appear only once. The data belong to a study of T cells after yellow fever vaccination. Overall study: Fractions with few cells were prepared using SMART-Seq v4 Ultra Low Input. General study findings and limits: Post-booster samples contained most primary-vaccination clones (approximately 95% CD4, about 87% CD8).

The V gene end was trimmed by 1 base and the J gene end by 8 bases; junction bases not matched to a gene: 6. CDR1 MNHEY and CDR2 SVGAGI come from the germline V gene. This CDR3 contains 15 residues. The clonotype originates from a young man who received the YFV17D yellow fever vaccine. Sequencing used PBMCs, obtained 5 days after the yellow fever booster vaccination. The rearrangement joins TRBV6-5 to TRBJ1-2, with TRBD1 matching over 11 bases. CDR3 sequence reads: CASSYFGQGAQGYTF. CDR3 bases: TGTGCCAGCAGTTACTTCGGACAGGGGGCCCAGGGCTACACCTTC.